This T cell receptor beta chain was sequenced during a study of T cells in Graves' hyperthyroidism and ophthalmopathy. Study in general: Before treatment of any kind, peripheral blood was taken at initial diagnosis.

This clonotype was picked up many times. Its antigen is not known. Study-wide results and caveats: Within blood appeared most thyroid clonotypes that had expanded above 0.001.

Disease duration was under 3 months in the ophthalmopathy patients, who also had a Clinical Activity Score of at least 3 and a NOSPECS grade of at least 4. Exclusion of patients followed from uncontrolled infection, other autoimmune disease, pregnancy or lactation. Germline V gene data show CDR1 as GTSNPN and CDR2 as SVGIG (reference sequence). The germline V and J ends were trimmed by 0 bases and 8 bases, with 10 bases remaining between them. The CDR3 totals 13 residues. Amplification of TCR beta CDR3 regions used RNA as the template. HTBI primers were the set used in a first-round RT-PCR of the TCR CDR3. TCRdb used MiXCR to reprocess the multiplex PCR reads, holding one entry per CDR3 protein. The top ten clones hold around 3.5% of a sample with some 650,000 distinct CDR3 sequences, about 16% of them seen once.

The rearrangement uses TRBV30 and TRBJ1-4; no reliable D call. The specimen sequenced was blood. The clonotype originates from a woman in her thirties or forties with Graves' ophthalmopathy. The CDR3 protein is CAWSVGWNEKLFF. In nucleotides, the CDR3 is TGTGCCTGGAGTGTTGGGTGGAACGAAAAACTGTTTTTT.